The clone carrying this T cell receptor beta chain was seen many times. Its specificity is unknown. This sample was included in a study of regulatory T cells in long-lasting Graves disease. Study as a whole: To qualify as persistent, Graves' disease required over 5 years of antithyroid drugs with positive TSH receptor antibodies. Whole-study findings and limits: Relative to new patients (under 1,000), persistent patients exhibited greater sharing of public clonotypes (2,741).

Losses at the gene ends were 2 bases for V and 5 bases for J; bases not matched to a gene: 4. Germline V gene sequence: CDR1 MNHEY, CDR2 SMNVEV (reference sequence). This CDR3 has 15 amino acids. As to time point: persistent/refractory GD, antithyroid drugs over 5 years with positive TRAb. Extracted PBMC RNA gave rise to the TCR library. Tubes containing EDTA received 8 to 9.5 milliliters of drawn peripheral blood. Construction of TCR beta libraries relied on iRepertoire HTBI primers and on Arm-PCR targeting CDR3 regions. Source study methods: From all samples, identification returned 12 to 15 TRBJ and around 62 TRBV segments. Each CDR3 protein is one row after TCRdb ran MiXCR on the multiplex PCR reads. TCRdb's processing, not the authors', yielded these V and J calls. This sample has approximately 290,000 distinct CDR3 sequences; 20% to 25% occur once, and the top ten carry about 61%.

The material was peripheral blood mononuclear cells (PBMCs), obtained when the disease was refractory, from a patient treated with antithyroid drugs. The origin of this receptor is a female donor with Graves disease. This rearrangement joins TRBV27 to TRBJ2-5, with 11 bases aligning to TRBD1. The CDR3, as DNA: TGTGCCAGCAGTTTAGACGGGACAGGGGGTGAGACCCAGTACTTC. As protein: CASSLDGTGGETQYF.